Following are 11 T cell receptor beta chains from one sample sequenced in a study of CD8 T cells in ankylosing spondylitis. Study conclusions and caveats: The study identified a TCR beta motif of eight highly homologous variants that appeared characteristic of ankylosing spondylitis blood.

Their recognized antigens are unknown. A single record per CDR3 protein comes from TCRdb applying MiXCR to the 5' RACE reads. Counted here are 200,000 to 250,000 distinct CDR3 sequences, about 17% occurring once; the ten biggest clones make up under 45%. Source material: blood, either unsorted or a sorted T cell fraction (not recorded which). Every receptor here comes from a male donor with ankylosing spondylitis.

This clonotype occurred many times. CDR3 region: CASSQGQLFSEAFF. DNA for the CDR3: TGCGCCAGCAGCCAAGGACAGTTATTTTCTGAAGCTTTCTTT. V and J are TRBV4-1 and TRBJ1-1; a weak D match, TRBD1 (5 bases). V was shortened by 1 base and J by 6 bases, with 12 bases between the two germline ends. Germline values: CDR1 MGHRA, CDR2 YSYEKL. This CDR3 is 14 amino acids long.

This clonotype has more than one count but fewer than ten. The V call is TRBV4-1, the J call TRBJ1-4; D call uncertain. This CDR3 has 14 amino acids. The V and J ends lost 5 bases and 6 bases respectively, with 13 bases between them. Germline CDR1 MGHRA, CDR2 YSYEKL. The CDR3 nucleotides are TGCGCCAGCAGCGGAGCTTGGTTGGATGAAAAACTGTTTTTT. Amino acid sequence: CASSGAWLDEKLFF.

J is TRBJ2-7 and V is TRBV28; maybe TRBD2 (7 bases). The V end was cut by 3 bases, the J end by 6 bases, with 12 bases between. Per the germline V gene, CDR1 is MDHEN and CDR2 is SYDVKM. CDR3 size: 13 residues. CDR3 DNA sequence: TGTGCCAGCAGTTTTCGGGGGGCGCTCGAGCAGTACTTC. Protein product: CASSFRGALEQYF.

This clonotype was seen more than once but under ten times. This chain links TRBV9 with TRBJ2-1; 8 bases align to TRBD1. The germline V gene has CDR1 SGDLS and CDR2 YYNGEE. CDR3 length: 15 residues. V was clipped by 0 bases and J by 8 bases; unmatched bases: 7. CDR3 bases: TGTGCCAGCAGCGTAGCAGGGGGCGCATGGGATGAGCAGTTCTTC. This codes for CASSVAGGAWDEQFF.

This clonotype was picked up a small number of times. This CDR3 reads CASSQIGQFTDTQYF. For the CDR3, the DNA is TGTGCCAGCAGCCAAATCGGACAGTTCACAGATACGCAGTATTTT. The rearrangement uses TRBV4-2 and TRBJ2-3; maybe TRBD1 (6 bases). The length of the CDR3 is 15 residues. V lost 2 bases, J lost 2 bases, and 11 bases lay in between. Germline-derived CDR1 and CDR2 are LGHNA and YNFKEQ.

V gene TRBV4-1 combines with J gene TRBJ2-1, with D perhaps matching TRBD2 (5 bases). The CDR3 extends over 18 amino acids. Germline V gene lookup returns CDR1 MGHRA and CDR2 YSYEKL. V was shortened by 3 bases and J by 3 bases, with 21 bases between the two germline ends. The chain's CDR3 is CASSHSPLREAYYNEQFF. CDR3 nucleotide sequence: TGCGCCAGCAGCCACTCTCCCCTCCGGGAAGCCTACTACAATGAGCAGTTCTTC.

CDR3 coding DNA: TGTGCCAGCAGCCAAGAGACTATACAAGAGACCCAGTACTTC. Its protein is CASSQETIQETQYF. This chain joins TRBV3-1 and TRBJ2-5, with TRBD2 as a possible D gene (5 bases). V lost 0 bases and J 2 bases, leaving 7 bases between the germline ends. Germline CDR1 is LGHDT and CDR2 is YNNKEL (reference sequence). This CDR3 spans 14 amino acids.

This clonotype appeared a few times. The rearrangement uses TRBV15 and TRBJ2-1; no clear D. The V end lost 5 bases, the J end lost 7 bases, and 9 bases lay between the germline ends. The germline V gene encodes CDR1 LNHNV and CDR2 YYDKDF (reference sequence). The CDR3 has 12 residues. The CDR3 DNA follows: TGTGCCACCAGCCCGGGCTGGAATGAGCAGTTCTTC. It is translated as CATSPGWNEQFF.

This clonotype was seen a handful of times. The chain has TRBV4-3 and TRBJ1-4; possibly TRBD1 for D (6 bases). This CDR3 has 14 residues. The ends were cut back, 0 bases at V and 8 bases at J, with 10 bases in the middle. Germline CDR1 and CDR2: LGHNA and YSLEER. CDR3 sequence: CASSQDQGKEKLFF. Written as DNA, the CDR3 is TGCGCCAGCAGCCAAGATCAGGGGAAGGAAAAACTGTTTTTT.

This clonotype came up a few times. CDR3 coding DNA: TGTGCCAGCAGCCCATGGATCGGGGCGGACACCGGGGAGCTGTTTTTT. It encodes CASSPWIGADTGELFF. J is TRBJ2-2 and V is TRBV5-6; D is tentatively TRBD1 or TRBD2 (5 bases each). Trimming removed 4 bases from V and 3 bases from J, with 16 bases in between. The germline gives CDR1 SGHDT, CDR2 YYEEEE. This CDR3 spans 16 amino acids. Complete variable domain (other parts from reference TRBV5-6 and TRBJ2-2): DAGVTQSPTHLIKTRGQQVTLRCSPKSGHDTVSWYQQALGQGPQFIFQYYEEEERQRGNFPDRFSGHQFPNYSSELNVNALLLGDSALYLCASSPWIGADTGELFFGEGSRLTVL.

The J gene is TRBJ2-1, the V gene TRBV19; 8 bases are shared with TRBD2. Per germline, CDR1 LNHDA and CDR2 SQIVND (reference sequence). V was pared by 7 bases and J by 2 bases, with 7 bases of the junction left unmatched. The CDR3 spans 15 residues. The CDR3 coding sequence is TGTGCCAGTACCTCTAGCGGGCCCGCCTACAATGAGCAGTTCTTC. Protein product: CASTSSGPAYNEQFF.